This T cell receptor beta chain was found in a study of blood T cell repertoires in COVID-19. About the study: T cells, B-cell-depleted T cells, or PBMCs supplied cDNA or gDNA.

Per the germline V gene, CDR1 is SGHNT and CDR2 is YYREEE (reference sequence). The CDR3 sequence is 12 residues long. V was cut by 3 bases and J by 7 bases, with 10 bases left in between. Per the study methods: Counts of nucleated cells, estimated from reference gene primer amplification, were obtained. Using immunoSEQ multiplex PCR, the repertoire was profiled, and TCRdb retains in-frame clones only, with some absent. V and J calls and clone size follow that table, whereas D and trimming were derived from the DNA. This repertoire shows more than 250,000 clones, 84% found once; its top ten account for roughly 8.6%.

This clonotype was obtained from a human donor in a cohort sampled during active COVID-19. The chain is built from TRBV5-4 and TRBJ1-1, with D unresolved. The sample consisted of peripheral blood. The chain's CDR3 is CASSYNEGEAFF. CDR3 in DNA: TGTGCCAGCAGCTACAATGAGGGTGAAGCTTTCTTT.